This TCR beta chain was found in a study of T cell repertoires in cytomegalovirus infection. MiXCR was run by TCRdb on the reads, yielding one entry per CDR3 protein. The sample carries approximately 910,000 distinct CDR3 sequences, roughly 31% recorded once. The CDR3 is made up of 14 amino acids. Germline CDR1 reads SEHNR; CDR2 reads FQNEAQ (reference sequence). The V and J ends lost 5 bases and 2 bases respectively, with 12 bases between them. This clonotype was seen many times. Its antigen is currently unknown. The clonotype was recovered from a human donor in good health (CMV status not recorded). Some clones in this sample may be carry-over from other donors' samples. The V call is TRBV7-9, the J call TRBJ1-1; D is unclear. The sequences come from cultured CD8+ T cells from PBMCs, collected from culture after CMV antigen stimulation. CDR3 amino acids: CASSVSGRNTEAFF. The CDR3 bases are TGTGCCAGCAGCGTTAGCGGCAGAAACACTGAAGCTTTCTTT.